Presented here are 7 T cell receptor beta chains from one specimen sequenced in a study of OX40 agonist ivuxolimab in advanced cancers. The table came from immunoSEQ multiplex PCR; TCRdb's copy has only in-frame clones and leaves some out. The sample consists of some 70,000 clones, 83% of them appearing once. The material was CD4+ or CD8+ T cells sorted from blood, obtained in a trial of the OX40 agonist ivuxolimab. Source of these receptors: an adult with an advanced solid tumor such as melanoma, head and neck, liver or kidney cancer.

The chain employs TRBV20-1 and TRBJ1-1; D uncertain. CDR1 is DFQATT, CDR2 SNEGSKA, per germline (reference sequence). The CDR3 sequence is 9 residues long. Trimming took off 3 bases at V and 6 bases at J, with 2 bases between the two ends. CDR3 protein: CSASSEAFF. CDR3 bases: TGCAGTGCTAGTTCTGAAGCTTTCTTT.

The rearrangement uses TRBV5-1 and TRBJ1-1; 9 bases map to TRBD1. The CDR3 contains 16 residues. Per the germline V gene, CDR1 is SGHRS and CDR2 is YFSETQ. V lost 2 bases, J lost 2 bases, and 7 bases stayed unmatched. Here the CDR3 reads CASSFGTGGINTEAFF. CDR3 coding DNA: TGCGCCAGCAGCTTCGGAACAGGGGGCATAAACACTGAAGCTTTCTTT.

V and J are TRBV7-9 and TRBJ1-2, with D unclear. Deletions cut 1 base from V and 4 bases from J, with 13 bases between. CDR3 length: 15 residues. From germline, CDR1 is SEHNR and CDR2 FQNEAQ (reference sequence). This CDR3 reads CASSLDGSFVYGYTF. The CDR3 bases are TGTGCCAGCAGCTTAGATGGCAGCTTTGTCTATGGCTACACCTTC.

This sequence joins TRBV5-1 and TRBJ2-7; 7 bases are a match to TRBD2. The CDR3 has 13 residues. Per the germline V gene, CDR1 is SGHRS and CDR2 is YFSETQ. The ends lost 5 bases at V and 3 bases at J; junction bases unmatched: 5. CDR3 in amino acids: CASSTSADYEQYF. CDR3 sequence (DNA): TGCGCCAGCAGTACTAGCGCCGACTACGAGCAGTACTTC.

J is TRBJ2-7 and V is TRBV10-2; D uncertain. This CDR3 comprises 12 residues. Between the trimmed V and J ends, which lost 3 bases and 6 bases, there was a span of 9 bases. Germline assignment: CDR1 WSHSY and CDR2 SAAADI. The CDR3 loop reads CASSDRRIEQYF. The DNA for the CDR3 is TGCGCCAGCAGTGATCGGCGAATCGAGCAGTACTTC.

This clone was found a few times. The V and J genes are TRBV7-2 and TRBJ1-1, with no clear D. Germline V gene data show CDR1 as SGHTA and CDR2 as FQGNSA. V lost 2 bases and J lost 6, with 10 bases in between. There are 13 residues in the CDR3. This chain's CDR3 is CASSLNSRPEAFF. CDR3 coding DNA: TGTGCCAGCAGCTTAAACAGTCGACCTGAAGCTTTCTTT. The full variable domain, with the rest looked up from reference TRBV7-2 and TRBJ1-1, is GAGVSQSPSNKVTEKGKDVELRCDPISGHTALYWYRQSLGQGLEFLIYFQGNSAPDKSGLPSDRFSAERTGGSVSTLTIQRTQQEDSAVYLCASSLNSRPEAFFGQGTRLTVV.

Notes on this clone: The sample carries other DNA sequences with the same CDR3. The rearrangement links TRBV20-1 to TRBJ2-3; D remains unclear. This CDR3 has 11 amino acids. Trimming took 5 bases from V and 3 from J, leaving 6 bases between them. CDR1 is DFQATT, CDR2 SNEGSKA, per germline (reference sequence). The DNA for the CDR3 is TGCAGTGCTGGTTCTACAGATACGCAGTATTTT. Protein sequence: CSAGSTDTQYF.